A selection of T cell receptor beta chains follows, all from one sample in a study of shared T cell receptors in the human thymus. Profiled with immunoSEQ multiplex PCR; TCRdb holds only in-frame clones, not every one. Of more than 550,000 clones in the sample, over 75% were seen once. These data were also reused for a study on human thymus T cells.

Sequencing was carried out using thymocytes. The receptors derive from a boy under three years old with a congenital heart defect. Each CDR3 is given with its conserved first and last residue. A D gene is named only where the DNA matches it firmly. Clone size appears in some rows only: once, few, many, or a class for an expanded clone.

CDR3aa	CDR3nt	v_gene	j_gene	d_gene	abundance
CASSGTDGYTF	TGTGCCAGCAGTGGTACAGATGGCTACACCTTC	TRBV2	TRBJ1-2	.	once
CATSRDQAAPVHEQYF	TGTGCCACCAGCAGAGATCAGGCAGCTCCCGTCCACGAGCAGTACTTC	TRBV15	TRBJ2-7	.	.
CASSINRNTGELFF	TGTGCCAGTAGTATAAACAGAAACACCGGGGAGCTGTTTTTT	TRBV19	TRBJ2-2	.	.
CASSKMSGLPSPNGNTIYF	TGCGCCAGCAGCAAAATGTCAGGGTTGCCTTCGCCTAATGGAAACACCATATATTTT	TRBV4-3	TRBJ1-3	.	.
CASSRTGNGYTF	TGTGCCAGCTCACGTACAGGGAATGGCTACACCTTC	TRBV18	TRBJ1-2	.	.
CASSEASSGGGWNEQFF	TGTGCCAGCAGTGAAGCTAGCTCAGGGGGAGGTTGGAATGAGCAGTTCTTC	TRBV6-1	TRBJ2-1	.	.
CASRWTGTGGPAQHF	TGTGCCAGCAGGTGGACCGGGACAGGGGGCCCGGCCCAGCATTTT	TRBV6-7	TRBJ1-5	TRBD1	.
CASSQSGATGELFF	TGCGCCAGCAGCCAATCAGGGGCAACCGGGGAGCTGTTTTTT	TRBV4-1	TRBJ2-2	.	.
CASSLLGHEETQYF	TGTGCCAGCAGTTTATTGGGACATGAAGAGACCCAGTACTTC	TRBV28	TRBJ2-5	.	.
CASSSPGGCNQPQHF	TGTGCCAGCAGCTCCCCCGGGGGGTGCAATCAGCCCCAGCATTTT	TRBV27	TRBJ1-5	.	.
CASSQGGQEQETQYF	TGTGCCAGCAGCCAAGGGGGACAGGAGCAAGAGACCCAGTACTTC	TRBV4-2	TRBJ2-5	TRBD1	.
CASSPLIGQNYGYTF	TGCGCCAGCAGCCCCTTAATTGGGCAGAACTATGGCTACACCTTC	TRBV4-1	TRBJ1-2	.	.
CASSGSDLGEDEQFF	TGCGCCAGCAGTGGAAGTGACCTAGGCGAGGATGAGCAGTTCTTC	TRBV10-1	TRBJ2-1	.	once
CASSSRWGLAATDTQYF	TGTGCCAGCAGCTCGCGGTGGGGACTAGCGGCTACAGATACGCAGTATTTT	TRBV7-9	TRBJ2-3	TRBD2	.
CASSLGPGDYGYTF	TGTGCCAGCAGCCTCGGTCCGGGGGACTATGGCTACACCTTC	TRBV7-2	TRBJ1-2	.	.
CASSSEWGLYNEQYF	TGTGCCAGCAGCTCCGAATGGGGGCTGTACAACGAGCAGTACTTC	TRBV5-4	TRBJ2-7	.	.
CASSPGQAPYEQYF	TGTGCCAGCAGTCCGGGACAGGCACCCTACGAGCAGTACTTC	TRBV2	TRBJ2-7	TRBD1	.
CASSPWGLAERNTGELFF	TGTGCCAGCAGCCCCTGGGGACTAGCCGAACGCAACACCGGGGAGCTGTTTTTT	TRBV9	TRBJ2-2	TRBD2	once
CASSLVLNSPLHF	TGCGCCAGCAGCTTGGTCCTTAATTCACCCCTCCACTTT	TRBV5-1	TRBJ1-6	.	.
CASRPTGIYGYTF	TGCGCCAGCAGGCCCACAGGGATCTATGGCTACACCTTC	TRBV5-1	TRBJ1-2	.	.
CASSPKQSKVTDTQYF	TGTGCCAGCTCACCAAAACAGTCCAAGGTCACAGATACGCAGTATTTT	TRBV18	TRBJ2-3	.	.
CSVRKREGGDTQYF	TGCAGCGTAAGAAAGCGGGAGGGTGGAGATACGCAGTATTTT	TRBV29-1	TRBJ2-3	TRBD2	.
CAISMPGLQETQYF	TGTGCCATCAGCATGCCGGGACTCCAAGAGACCCAGTACTTC	TRBV10-3	TRBJ2-5	.	.
CASSQKTGAYEQYF	TGCGCCAGCAGCCAGAAGACAGGGGCCTACGAGCAGTACTTC	TRBV4-3	TRBJ2-7	TRBD1	once
CASTERWTGVPPEAFF	TGCGCCAGCACCGAGCGGTGGACAGGGGTTCCCCCTGAAGCTTTCTTT	TRBV10-2	TRBJ1-1	TRBD1	.
CASSLKPGLKDGYTF	TGTGCCAGCAGTTTAAAGCCGGGACTAAAGGATGGCTACACCTTC	TRBV28	TRBJ1-2	.	.
CASSLEIQEETQYF	TGTGCCAGCAGTTTAGAGATCCAAGAAGAGACCCAGTACTTC	TRBV28	TRBJ2-5	.	.
CASSDRGRSYEQYF	TGTGCCAGCTCGGACAGGGGGCGCTCCTACGAGCAGTACTTC	TRBV2	TRBJ2-7	TRBD1	.
CASSSAARSREQYF	TGTGCCAGCAGCTCTGCCGCCAGGTCTCGCGAGCAGTACTTC	TRBV11-2	TRBJ2-7	.	.
CSVSKGNQPQHF	TGCAGCGTTTCTAAAGGCAATCAGCCCCAGCATTTT	TRBV29-1	TRBJ1-5	.	.
CASSTTTGGPIDTQYF	TGTGCCAGTAGTACCACCACAGGGGGGCCGATTGATACGCAGTATTTT	TRBV19	TRBJ2-3	TRBD1	.
CASSLPVWGFNYGYTF	TGTGCCAGCAGCCTCCCCGTTTGGGGCTTTAACTATGGCTACACCTTC	TRBV7-9	TRBJ1-2	.	.
CAISEGLSGNTIYF	TGTGCCATCAGTGAGGGTCTATCTGGAAACACCATATATTTT	TRBV10-3	TRBJ1-3	.	.
CASKTSKGQTNEKLFF	TGCGCCAGCAAAACGTCTAAGGGACAGACTAATGAAAAACTGTTTTTT	TRBV4-3	TRBJ1-4	TRBD1	.
CASSLIDSGYTF	TGTGCCAGCAGCTTAATCGACAGCGGCTACACCTTC	TRBV7-6	TRBJ1-2	.	.
CASSYGRENGFSSSKFF	TGTGCCAGCAGTTATGGGCGGGAGAACGGATTTAGCAGTTCTAAGTTCTTC	TRBV27	TRBJ2-1	TRBD2	.
CASSPRSGQGAKGEKLFF	TGTGCCAGCAGTCCGCGTTCGGGACAGGGGGCGAAGGGTGAAAAACTGTTTTTT	TRBV28	TRBJ1-4	TRBD1	.
CASSFQANEQFF	TGTGCCAGCAGTTTTCAGGCCAATGAGCAGTTCTTC	TRBV28	TRBJ2-1	.	.
CASSPSDSIGYTF	TGTGCCAGCAGTCCATCGGACAGCATAGGCTACACCTTC	TRBV7-2	TRBJ1-2	.	.
CASSQDLPGQYDQETQYF	TGTGCCAGCAGCCAAGACCTCCCGGGACAGTACGACCAAGAGACCCAGTACTTC	TRBV4-2	TRBJ2-5	TRBD1	.
CASSLAYWDSNQPQHF	TGTGCCAGCAGCTTGGCCTATTGGGACAGTAATCAGCCCCAGCATTTT	TRBV5-8	TRBJ1-5	TRBD1	.
CASSPRDRLYEQYF	TGCGCCAGCAGCCCTCGGGACAGATTATACGAGCAGTACTTC	TRBV4-3	TRBJ2-7	TRBD1	.
CAIRAEVGLAKETQYF	TGTGCCATCAGGGCCGAGGTAGGACTAGCCAAAGAGACCCAGTACTTC	TRBV10-3	TRBJ2-5	TRBD2	.
CATSSTNRRQEALEQYF	TGTGCCACCAGCAGCACTAACCGGAGACAGGAGGCGCTCGAGCAGTACTTC	TRBV15	TRBJ2-7	.	.
CASTTGRQNSPLHF	TGTGCCAGCACCACCGGGAGGCAAAATTCCCCCCTCCACTTT	TRBV27	TRBJ1-6	.	.
CASSYDRGSDTQYF	TGTGCCAGCAGTTACGACAGGGGGTCAGATACGCAGTATTTT	TRBV6-5	TRBJ2-3	TRBD1	.
CASSVRGIIHNEQFF	TGTGCCAGCAGCGTAAGGGGAATTATCCACAATGAGCAGTTCTTC	TRBV9	TRBJ2-1	.	.
CASSSTAGQPNSPLHF	TGTGCCAGCTCCTCCACCGCGGGACAGCCGAATTCCCCCCTCCACTTT	TRBV27	TRBJ1-6	TRBD1	.
CASSFPTSGGRAQYF	TGCGCCAGCAGCTTCCCGACTAGCGGGGGGAGGGCGCAGTATTTT	TRBV5-1	TRBJ2-3	TRBD2	.
CASSEAYAGDSYNEQFF	TGTGCCAGCAGTGAAGCCTACGCGGGAGACTCCTACAATGAGCAGTTCTTC	TRBV2	TRBJ2-1	TRBD2	.